The 28 T cell receptor beta chains below come from one sample, sequenced in a study of T cell responses to AZD1222 COVID-19 vaccine. Measured with immunoSEQ multiplex PCR; TCRdb has only the in-frame clones, and not every one. The table shows tens of thousands of clones, with 70% to 90% occurring only once. Sample: peripheral blood, taken 28 days after the second AZD1222 dose. These receptors were taken from an adult who received the AZD1222 COVID-19 vaccine.

The V gene is TRBV7-9, the J gene TRBJ1-1; the match to TRBD1 covers 10 bases. CDR3 size: 15 residues. Trimming cost V 2 bases and J 2 bases; bases outside gene matches: 2. Germline CDR1 is SEHNR and CDR2 is FQNEAQ (reference sequence). CDR3 sequence (DNA): TGTGCCAGCAGCTTAAGGACAGGGGGAAACACTGAAGCTTTCTTT. As protein: CASSLRTGGNTEAFF. Full variable domain (outside the CDR3, taken from reference TRBV7-9 and TRBJ1-1): DTGVSQNPRHKITKRGQNVTFRCDPISEHNRLYWYRQTLGQGPEFLTYFQNEAQLEKSRLLSDRFSAERPKGSFSTLEIQRTEQGDSAMYLCASSLRTGGNTEAFFGQGTRLTVV.

In its sample, this clone was seen once. The chain employs TRBV6-2 or TRBV6-3 and TRBJ2-1; D is possibly TRBD1 (5 bases). V lost 0 bases and J 7 bases, leaving 16 bases between the germline ends. Germline assignment: CDR1 MNHEY and CDR2 SVGEGT. The CDR3 has 16 amino acids. CDR3 residues: CASSYSGGASGNEQFF. The CDR3 DNA reads as TGTGCCAGCAGTTACTCAGGTGGGGCCAGTGGGAATGAGCAGTTCTTC.

The gene calls are TRBV6-1 and TRBJ2-7; 7 nucleotides align to TRBD1. V lost 3 bases and J lost 6; bases outside the gene matches: 5. This CDR3 spans 13 amino acids. CDR1 and CDR2 (germline): MNHNS, SASEGT. CDR3 residues: CASSDGWDSEQYF. The CDR3 DNA is TGTGCCAGCAGTGATGGTTGGGACAGCGAGCAGTACTTC.

The chain employs TRBV7-2 and TRBJ1-2, with D maybe TRBD1 (5 bases). The ends were cut back, 3 bases at V and 1 base at J, with 24 bases in the middle. CDR1 is SGHTA and CDR2 is FQGNSA in the germline V gene. The CDR3 contains 19 residues. The DNA for the CDR3 is TGTGCCAGCAGCTTGGGATTTTCAAATGGGGGTAGGGGTAACTATGGCTACACCTTC. Translation: CASSLGFSNGGRGNYGYTF.

CDR3 region: CASSSDRTNTEAFF. The CDR3 region has the DNA TGCGCCAGCAGTTCGGACAGGACCAACACTGAAGCTTTCTTT. V and J are TRBV5-1 and TRBJ1-1; TRBD1 agrees at 7 bases. CDR3 length: 14 residues. Germline V CDR1 and CDR2: SGHRS, YFSETQ. The J segment lost 2 bases and the V segment lost 5 bases, leaving 6 bases of the junction unmatched.

The chain joins TRBV19 to TRBJ1-4; 10 bases map to TRBD1. The CDR3 is made up of 15 amino acids. Germline CDR1 and CDR2: LNHDA and SQIVND (reference sequence). V was pared by 5 bases and J by 6 bases, with 6 bases of the junction left unmatched. CDR3 nucleotide sequence: TGTGCCAGTAGTGTGACGGGACAGGGGTATGAAAAACTGTTTTTT. This encodes CASSVTGQGYEKLFF.

The chain has TRBV7-9 and TRBJ2-2; 7 bases are a match to TRBD1. CDR1 is SEHNR, CDR2 FQNEAQ, per germline (reference sequence). CDR3 length: 15 residues. V was clipped by 1 base and J by 6 bases; unmatched bases: 5. Here the CDR3 reads CASSLVPGGPGELFF. CDR3 DNA sequence: TGTGCCAGCAGCTTAGTTCCAGGGGGTCCCGGGGAGCTGTTTTTT.

This clone was detected only a few times. Distinct nucleotide sequences in the sample also encode this CDR3. This sequence joins TRBV10-1 and TRBJ1-1; D is uncertain. The CDR3 covers 13 residues. V was pared by 0 bases and J by 5 bases, with 7 bases between. CDR1 is WNHNN and CDR2 is SYGVQD in the germline V gene (reference sequence). The CDR3 reads CASSESGRTEAFF. CDR3 nucleotide sequence: TGCGCCAGCAGTGAGTCGGGCCGGACTGAAGCTTTCTTT.

The chain employs TRBV7-2 and TRBJ1-6; D not certain. CDR1 is SGHTA, CDR2 FQGNSA, per germline. Between the trimmed V and J ends, which lost 5 bases and 7 bases, there was a span of 9 bases. This CDR3 contains 13 residues. The CDR3 sequence is CASSTRPNSPLHF. DNA of the CDR3: TGTGCCAGCAGCACAAGACCAAATTCACCCCTCCACTTT. Full variable domain (missing parts from reference TRBV7-2 and TRBJ1-6): GAGVSQSPSNKVTEKGKDVELRCDPISGHTALYWYRQSLGQGLEFLIYFQGNSAPDKSGLPSDRFSAERTGGSVSTLTIQRTQQEDSAVYLCASSTRPNSPLHFGNGTRLTVT.

This chain connects TRBV7-2 to TRBJ2-7; D is perhaps TRBD1 or TRBD2 (5 bases each). The CDR3 totals 14 residues. CDR1 is SGHTA, CDR2 FQGNSA, per germline. The V and J ends lost 5 bases and 5 bases respectively, with 16 bases between them. The CDR3 DNA sequence: TGTGCCAGCAGCACTGTGGGGACGGGGCACGAGCAGTACTTC. Encoded protein: CASSTVGTGHEQYF.

V usage is TRBV19 and J usage is TRBJ1-2, with D uncertain. The CDR3 consists of 15 residues. Per the germline V gene, CDR1 is LNHDA and CDR2 is SQIVND (reference sequence). Between the trimmed V and J ends, which lost 3 bases and 4 bases, there was a span of 15 bases. The CDR3 sequence: CASSILGGYAYGYTF. The DNA for the CDR3 is TGTGCCAGTAGTATCTTAGGCGGCTACGCCTATGGCTACACCTTC.

The J gene is TRBJ2-2, the V gene TRBV6-2 or TRBV6-3; TRBD2 matches 8 bases. V lost 2 bases and J lost 4; bases outside the gene matches: 6. Germline values: CDR1 MNHEY, CDR2 SVGEGT. This CDR3 comprises 16 residues. CDR3 protein: CASSYPSGSGTGELFF. As DNA, the CDR3 is TGTGCCAGCAGTTACCCTAGCGGGTCGGGCACCGGGGAGCTGTTTTTT.

The sample holds one count of this clone. This chain connects TRBV18 to TRBJ2-5; 11 bases are shared with TRBD2. V trimming: 5 bases; J trimming: 1 base; junction bases outside the gene matches: 6. The CDR3 is 16 amino acids. CDR1 and CDR2 from the germline V gene are KGHSH and LQKENI. Here the CDR3 DNA reads TGTGCCAGCTCAAACGGAGGGACTAGCGGCCAAGAGACCCAGTACTTC. Translated, it gives CASSNGGTSGQETQYF.

This clone was counted once. This chain joins TRBV4-2 and TRBJ2-3, with 8 bases identical to TRBD2. V lost 1 base, J lost 1 base, and 10 bases stayed unmatched. Germline CDR1 is LGHNA and CDR2 is YNFKEQ. This CDR3 has 18 residues. CDR3 nucleotide sequence: TGTGCCAGCAGCCAAGGGCCGAGGGCTAGCGGGCGCACAGATACGCAGTATTTT. Translation gives CASSQGPRASGRTDTQYF.

The rearrangement joins TRBV25-1 to TRBJ1-6; 9 nucleotides align to TRBD1. Germline V gene data show CDR1 as MGHDK and CDR2 as SYGVNS. This CDR3 has 17 amino acids. V lost 1 base, J lost 7 bases, and 8 bases stayed unmatched. The CDR3 region has the DNA TGTGCCAGCAGTGAATCTCGACCGGGACAGGGAAATTCACCCCTCCACTTT. Encoded protein: CASSESRPGQGNSPLHF.

This clone is termed medium-sized (0.01 to 0.1%). The chain uses TRBV5-5 and TRBJ2-2, with D possibly TRBD2 on 6 matching bases. V lost 3 bases to trimming and J lost 8 bases, with 14 bases between them. The CDR3 is 14 amino acids. The germline CDR1 and CDR2 sequences are SGHKS and YYEKEE (reference sequence). DNA for the CDR3: TGTGCCAGCAGCTACGGGGCGGGAATGGGGGAGCTGTTTTTT. It specifies CASSYGAGMGELFF.

The rearrangement links TRBV4-3 to TRBJ1-5; D is ambiguous. The germline V gene encodes CDR1 LGHNA and CDR2 YSLEER. The CDR3 sequence is 13 residues long. V was cut by 1 base and J by 6 bases, with 7 bases left in between. CDR3 amino acids: CASSQGQRQPQHF. Here the CDR3 DNA reads TGCGCCAGCAGCCAAGGCCAGCGTCAGCCCCAGCATTTT.

The V call is TRBV6-5, the J call TRBJ1-2, with 8 bases lining up with TRBD1. Germline assignment: CDR1 MNHEY and CDR2 SVGAGI. Unmatched junction bases numbered 4, after V lost 5 bases and J lost 2 bases. The CDR3 contains 14 residues. This CDR3 is CASSRDRGNYGYTF. CDR3 DNA: TGTGCCAGCAGTCGAGACAGGGGAAACTATGGCTACACCTTC.

The chain joins TRBV5-1 to TRBJ2-4; possibly TRBD2 for D (5 bases). Germline CDR1 reads SGHRS; CDR2 reads YFSETQ. This CDR3 region has 15 residues. Trimming pared 1 base from V and 9 bases from J, leaving 17 bases between. Here the CDR3 reads CASSLRAQLESIQYF. The CDR3 DNA reads TGCGCCAGCAGCTTGCGGGCGCAACTAGAAAGCATTCAGTACTTC.

The V gene is TRBV5-4, the J gene TRBJ1-3; D is perhaps TRBD1 (6 bases). The CDR3 extends over 13 amino acids. Germline V gene sequence: CDR1 SGHNT, CDR2 YYREEE (reference sequence). Between the trimmed V and J ends, which lost 3 bases and 7 bases, there was a span of 11 bases. The CDR3 is CASSSGQGNTIYF. In DNA, the CDR3 is TGTGCCAGCAGCTCGGGGCAGGGGAACACCATATATTTT.

CDR3 sequence reads: CASSKRTSVSSGANVLTF. Here the CDR3 DNA reads TGTGCCAGCAGCAAAAGGACTAGCGTCAGCTCTGGGGCCAACGTCCTGACTTTC. The V call is TRBV11-3, the J call TRBJ2-6, with 9 bases lining up with TRBD2. The germline V gene encodes CDR1 SGHNT and CDR2 YENEEA. V lost 5 bases and J lost 0; bases outside the gene matches: 8. This CDR3 comprises 18 residues.

The V and J genes are TRBV7-2 and TRBJ1-6, with 7 bases lining up with TRBD1. Trimming took 2 bases from V and 12 from J; bases not matched to a gene: 7. This CDR3 spans 14 amino acids. Germline V CDR1 and CDR2: SGHTA, FQGNSA. In nucleotides, the CDR3 is TGTGCCAGCAGCTTAATGAGACAGGGAGGACCCCTCCACTTT. Translation: CASSLMRQGGPLHF. Together with reference TRBV7-2 and TRBJ1-6, the CDR3 gives the full variable domain: GAGVSQSPSNKVTEKGKDVELRCDPISGHTALYWYRQSLGQGLEFLIYFQGNSAPDKSGLPSDRFSAERTGGSVSTLTIQRTQQEDSAVYLCASSLMRQGGPLHFGNGTRLTVT.

The CDR3 spells CASSIYRISGANVLTF. DNA of the CDR3: TGTGCCAGTAGTATATATAGGATCTCTGGGGCCAACGTCCTGACTTTC. This chain links TRBV19 with TRBJ2-6; D is undetermined. In germline, CDR1 is LNHDA, CDR2 SQIVND (reference sequence). There are 16 residues in the CDR3. V lost 2 bases and J lost 0, with 8 bases in between.

The chain recombines TRBV12-3 or TRBV12-4 with TRBJ1-1; 7 bases match TRBD1. This CDR3 spans 12 amino acids. V shed 7 bases and J 11 bases; nucleotides not matched to a gene: 10. As DNA, the CDR3 is TGTGCCAGCACCAAGGGGGCAGGGGCGGCTTTCTTT. This translates into CASTKGAGAAFF.

A few counts support this clone. The genes are TRBV7-2 and TRBJ1-2, with D possibly matching TRBD1 (5 bases). CDR1 and CDR2 (germline): SGHTA, FQGNSA. Trimming stripped 4 bases from V and 2 bases from J, with 11 bases between. There are 14 residues in the CDR3. The CDR3 loop reads CASSSSWGNYGYTF. The CDR3 DNA reads TGTGCCAGCAGCTCCTCGTGGGGGAACTATGGCTACACCTTC.

V and J are TRBV5-6 and TRBJ1-2; the match to TRBD1 covers 12 bases. Germline loops: CDR1 SGHDT, CDR2 YYEEEE. CDR3 length equals 16 residues. J gave up 3 bases and V 4 bases, and 7 bases lay outside the gene matches. CDR3 DNA: TGTGCCAGCAGCCCGGGACAGGGGGCGCCCGACTATGGCTACACCTTC. Its protein product is CASSPGQGAPDYGYTF.

V is TRBV19 and J is TRBJ2-4; 7 bases fit TRBD1. The V gene's germline CDR1 is LNHDA and CDR2 SQIVND (reference sequence). V trimming: 4 bases; J trimming: 4 bases; junction bases outside the gene matches: 7. The CDR3 has 15 residues. The CDR3 spells CASSTARGQKNIQYF. CDR3 DNA sequence: TGTGCCAGTAGTACAGCCCGGGGACAGAAAAACATTCAGTACTTC.

V gene TRBV7-2 combines with J gene TRBJ1-1, with a weak D call TRBD1 (6 bases). Germline lookup yields CDR1 SGHTA and CDR2 FQGNSA. Deletions cut 5 bases from V and 0 bases from J, with 13 bases between. CDR3 length: 15 amino acids. CDR3 amino acids: CASSNTGYMNTEAFF. The CDR3, as DNA: TGTGCCAGCAGCAATACAGGGTACATGAACACTGAAGCTTTCTTT.